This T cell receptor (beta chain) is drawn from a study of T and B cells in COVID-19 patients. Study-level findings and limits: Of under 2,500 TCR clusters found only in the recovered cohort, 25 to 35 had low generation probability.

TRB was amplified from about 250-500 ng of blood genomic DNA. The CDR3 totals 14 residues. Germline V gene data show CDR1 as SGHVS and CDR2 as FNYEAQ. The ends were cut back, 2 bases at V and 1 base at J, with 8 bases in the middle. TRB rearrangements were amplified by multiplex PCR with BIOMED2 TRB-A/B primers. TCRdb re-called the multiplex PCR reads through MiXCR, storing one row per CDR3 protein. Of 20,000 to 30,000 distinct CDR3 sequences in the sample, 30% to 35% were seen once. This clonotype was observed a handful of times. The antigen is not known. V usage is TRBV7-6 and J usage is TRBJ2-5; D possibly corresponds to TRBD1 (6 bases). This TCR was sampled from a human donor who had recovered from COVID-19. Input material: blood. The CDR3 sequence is CASSLTTGQETQYF. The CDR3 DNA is TGTGCCAGCAGCTTAACGACAGGCCAAGAGACCCAGTACTTC.